The T cell receptor beta chain described here comes from a study of post-analysis software for immune sequencing data. About the research overall: The cohort encompassed relapsing-remitting, secondary progressive and progressive-relapsing multiple sclerosis disease courses.

The library was made from cDNA and included unique molecular identifiers. TCRdb passed the PCR reads through MiXCR, listing each CDR3 protein once. The sample holds about 540,000 distinct CDR3 sequences, 30% to 40% seen once. CDR3 length: 13 residues. V was shortened by 5 bases and J by 1 base, with 9 bases between the two germline ends. CDR1 SEHNR and CDR2 FQNEAQ come from the germline V gene (reference sequence). Ten or more counts support this clonotype. The target antigen is unknown. Overall study findings and caveats: In patients, TRBV5-6, TRBV5-1 and TRBV20-1 belonged to about five TRBV segments found more frequently than in controls.

Sequencing was carried out using blood. The V and J genes are TRBV7-9 and TRBJ2-7, with TRBD2 as a possible D gene (6 bases). This clonotype originated in a girl younger than 18 with multiple sclerosis. This chain's CDR3 is CASSPGGSYEQYF. The CDR3, as DNA: TGTGCCAGCAGCCCTGGGGGGTCCTACGAGCAGTACTTC.